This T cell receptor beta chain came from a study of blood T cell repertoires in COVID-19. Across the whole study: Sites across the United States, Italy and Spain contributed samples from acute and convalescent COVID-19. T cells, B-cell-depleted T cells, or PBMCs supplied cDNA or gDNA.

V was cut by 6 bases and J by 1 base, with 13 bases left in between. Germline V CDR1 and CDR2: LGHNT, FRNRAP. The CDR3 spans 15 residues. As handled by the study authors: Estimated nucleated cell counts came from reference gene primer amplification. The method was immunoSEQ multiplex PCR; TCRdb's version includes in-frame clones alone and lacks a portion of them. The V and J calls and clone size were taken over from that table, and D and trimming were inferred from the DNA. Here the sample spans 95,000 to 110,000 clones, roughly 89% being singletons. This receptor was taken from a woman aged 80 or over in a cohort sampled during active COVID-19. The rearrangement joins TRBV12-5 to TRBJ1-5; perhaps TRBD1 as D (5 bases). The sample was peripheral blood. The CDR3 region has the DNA TGTGCTAGTGGAGGACCTGGGGGGAGCAATCAGCCCCAGCATTTT. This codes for CASGGPGGSNQPQHF.